These T cell receptor beta chains were read from a single sample in a study of blood T cell repertoires in COVID-19. TCRdb keeps only in-frame clones here, not all; method: immunoSEQ multiplex PCR. The sample includes about 260,000 clones, about 90% of them seen just once. Sequenced input: peripheral blood. The receptor source for this set is a woman aged 40 to 50 who had recovered from COVID-19. CDR3s include the opening cysteine and the closing phenylalanine or tryptophan. A D gene is named only where the DNA matches it firmly. Clone size is given for some rows only: seen once, a few or many times, or a class if the clone is expanded.

V gene	D gene	clone size	J gene	CDR3 DNA	CDR3 protein
TRBV4-3	-	-	TRBJ2-2	TGCGCCAGCAGCCAAGAGACAGGAATATACACCGGGGAGCTGTTTTTT	CASSQETGIYTGELFF
TRBV2	TRBD1	-	TRBJ1-1	TGTGCCAGCCAAAACTTGGACAGGGAGGGCACTATGAACACTGAAGCTTTCTTT	CASQNLDREGTMNTEAFF
TRBV4-2	-	few	TRBJ2-2	TGTGCCAGCAGCCCACCTAGCGTGGTTGCGAACACCGGGGAGCTGTTTTTT	CASSPPSVVANTGELFF
TRBV19	TRBD2	-	TRBJ2-3	TGTGCCAGTAGTATACTAGCGGGGGGAAGCACAGATACGCAGTATTTT	CASSILAGGSTDTQYF
TRBV9	TRBD2	-	TRBJ2-5	TGTGCCAGCAGCGTGCAGGACGGAGGGGAGGGCCAAGAGACCCAGTACTTC	CASSVQDGGEGQETQYF
TRBV4-3	-	-	TRBJ1-2	TGCGCCAGCAGCCAAGACCGGGGTTATGGCTACACCTTC	CASSQDRGYGYTF
TRBV3-1/TRBV3-2	TRBD1	-	TRBJ2-7	TGTGCCAGCAGGCAGGGGGCAGGGAACGAGCAGTACTTC	CASRQGAGNEQYF
TRBV7-6	TRBD1	-	TRBJ1-2	TGTGCCAGCAGCTTAGCCGGGACAGGGGACTATGGCTACACCTTC	CASSLAGTGDYGYTF
TRBV19	-	-	TRBJ1-5	TGTGCCAGCAGCCCCGACAGAGCCCAGCCCCAGCATTTT	CASSPDRAQPQHF
TRBV9	-	-	TRBJ1-1	TGTGCCAGCAGCGTAGCGCCTGGCTGGGCAGGCATGAACACTGAAGCTTTCTTT	CASSVAPGWAGMNTEAFF
TRBV18	-	-	TRBJ1-3	TGTGCCAGCTCCAACAGGGAGACAAGCTCTGGAAACACCATATATTTT	CASSNRETSSGNTIYF
TRBV18	TRBD1	once	TRBJ2-6	TGTGCCAGCTCACCATATCTCCCAGGGGGCGAGGAGACCAACGTCCTGACTTTC	CASSPYLPGGEETNVLTF
TRBV11-2	TRBD2	-	TRBJ2-7	TGTGCCAGCAGCCCCCCCCTTACGGCGGGAGTAGACTTC	CASSPPLTAGVDF
TRBV2	-	-	TRBJ1-5	TGTGCCAGCAGTGAGTCAGGCCTTGGTCAGCCCCAGCATTTT	CASSESGLGQPQHF
TRBV11-3	TRBD2	-	TRBJ2-7	TGTGCCAGCAGCTTATCGTACAGCGGGGATTCGGGCGAGCAGTACTTC	CASSLSYSGDSGEQYF
TRBV27	TRBD1	-	TRBJ1-2	TGTGCCAGCAGTGCAATTGGGACAGGAGAGTATGGCTACACCTTC	CASSAIGTGEYGYTF
TRBV2	-	-	TRBJ2-7	TGTGCCGGCAGAATACAGGGCTACGAGCAGTACTTC	CAGRIQGYEQYF
TRBV9	TRBD2	-	TRBJ2-7	TGTGCCAGCGGGACGGGGGGTACCTACGAGCAGTACTTC	CASGTGGTYEQYF
TRBV5-1	TRBD1	-	TRBJ1-4	TGCGCCAGCAGCTTTACCGGGACAGCAGGTGAAAAACTGTTTTTT	CASSFTGTAGEKLFF
TRBV2	-	few	TRBJ2-5	TGTGCCAGCAAGATTGAGCCTTATCAAGAGACCCAGTACTTC	CASKIEPYQETQYF
TRBV11-3	-	-	TRBJ1-1	TGTGCCAGCAGCTTAGGACATGGGACTGAAGCTTTCTTT	CASSLGHGTEAFF
TRBV7-2	-	-	TRBJ1-6	TGTGCCAGCAGCTCTTATAATTCACCCCTCCACTTT	CASSSYNSPLHF
TRBV29-1	-	-	TRBJ2-7	TGCAGCGTCGCCTCGGGACATAAGTACGAGCAGTACTTC	CSVASGHKYEQYF
TRBV14	-	once	TRBJ2-3	TGTGCCAGCAGCCAGGCTCGTCGGGTGGGCACAGATACGCAGTATTTT	CASSQARRVGTDTQYF
TRBV5-4	TRBD1	-	TRBJ1-2	TGTGCCAGCACCCGGACAGGGGCCTCCCGTGGCTACACCTTC	CASTRTGASRGYTF
TRBV19	-	-	TRBJ1-1	TGTGCCACCCTAAGGCTGGGGGGGGCTGAAGCTTTCTTT	CATLRLGGAEAFF
TRBV7-2	TRBD1	-	TRBJ2-5	TGTGCCAGCAGCTTAGTAGGAACAGGGGGGCAGGAGACCCAGTACTTC	CASSLVGTGGQETQYF
TRBV10-3	TRBD1	-	TRBJ2-2	TGTGCCATTCTACAGGGGGCAGGGAACACCGGGGAGCTGTTTTTT	CAILQGAGNTGELFF
TRBV29-1	TRBD2	once	TRBJ2-6	TGCAGCGTTCGGGGGGGAAATACTGGGGCCAACGTCCTGACTTTC	CSVRGGNTGANVLTF
TRBV6-5	-	few	TRBJ1-1	TGTGCCAGCAGTTTAATCGGGGAAACTGAAGCTTTCTTT	CASSLIGETEAFF
TRBV11-2	-	-	TRBJ2-7	TGTGCCAGCAGCCCCCTTTTCGGGGAGCAGTACTTC	CASSPLFGEQYF
TRBV29-1	TRBD1	-	TRBJ2-5	TGCAGCGTTGAAAGGGACAGGGCAGGAGAGACCCAGTACTTC	CSVERDRAGETQYF
TRBV5-4	TRBD2	few	TRBJ2-1	TGTGCCAGCAGCTCGGGGACTAGGAAGCAGTTCTTC	CASSSGTRKQFF
TRBV3-1/TRBV3-2	-	once	TRBJ1-2	TGTGCCAGCAGCCAGGAAAGGGAGGGCTACACCTTC	CASSQEREGYTF
TRBV5-6	-	-	TRBJ1-2	TGTGCCAGCAGCTTGGAAGGCAGGTTAAACTATGGCTACACCTTC	CASSLEGRLNYGYTF
TRBV5-1	-	-	TRBJ1-1	TGCGCCAGCAGCTTGGGTGGGACAAGGAACACTGAAGCTTTCTTT	CASSLGGTRNTEAFF
TRBV7-2	TRBD2	once	TRBJ2-3	TGTGCCAGCAGCTTACGGCGGGGGGACACAGATACGCAGTATTTT	CASSLRRGDTDTQYF
TRBV6-4	TRBD1	-	TRBJ1-5	TGTGCCAGCCCAATGACAGGGATAGGCGATCAGCCCCAGCATTTT	CASPMTGIGDQPQHF
TRBV18	-	-	TRBJ2-2	TGTGCCAGCTCCCCTTTTTCGACAGGCAACACCGGGGAGCTGTTTTTT	CASSPFSTGNTGELFF
TRBV19	TRBD2	once	TRBJ2-7	TGTGCCAGTAGCATTGTGGGACTAGCGGGGGGAGTGAACGAGCAGTACTTC	CASSIVGLAGGVNEQYF
TRBV5-1	TRBD2	-	TRBJ2-1	TGCGCCAGCAGCTTGGGGCTAGCGGGGGACAATGAGCAGTTCTTC	CASSLGLAGDNEQFF
TRBV5-5	-	-	TRBJ2-1	TGTGCCAGCAGCCGTACTATGACAGAACGCATGGGGTTCAATGAGCAGTTCTTC	CASSRTMTERMGFNEQFF
TRBV21-1	-	-	TRBJ2-7	TGTGCCAGCGTCTCCCGGGACAGCCATCCAGGGGAGCAGTACTTC	CASVSRDSHPGEQYF
TRBV20-1	-	-	TRBJ2-7	TGCAGTGCAAGCGAGGTCCACGAGCAGTACTTC	CSASEVHEQYF
TRBV6-1	TRBD1	-	TRBJ1-5	TGTGCCAGCAGTGAACCGGGACAGGGTGTTAATCAGCCCCAGCATTTT	CASSEPGQGVNQPQHF
TRBV30	-	-	TRBJ1-5	TGTGCCTGGAGACATGAGGAGGGGATCAGCAATCAGCCCCAGCATTTT	CAWRHEEGISNQPQHF
TRBV10-3	TRBD1	-	TRBJ1-4	TGTGCCATCAGTGAAGGTCGTCGGGACAGAAGAAGCGAAAAACTGTTTTTT	CAISEGRRDRRSEKLFF
TRBV7-2	-	-	TRBJ2-2	TGTGCCAGCAGCTTAGGAACGAGAGGGACCGGGGAGCTGTTTTTT	CASSLGTRGTGELFF
TRBV12-5	TRBD1	few	TRBJ2-1	TGTGCTAGTGGTCCGGGACAGAGCTCCTACAATGAGCAGTTCTTC	CASGPGQSSYNEQFF
TRBV29-1	TRBD1	-	TRBJ1-4	TGCAGCGTTTCAGGGGGACGCGGTGAAAAACTGTTTTTT	CSVSGGRGEKLFF
TRBV12-5	-	-	TRBJ1-1	TGTGCTAGTGGTTTGGAAACAGGGACTGAAGCTTTCTTT	CASGLETGTEAFF
TRBV6-5	TRBD2	-	TRBJ2-5	TGTGCCAGCAGTTACGCCGGGACTAGCCTAGAGACCCAGTACTTC	CASSYAGTSLETQYF
TRBV11-1	-	once	TRBJ1-1	TGTGCCAGCAGAACCTCGGGGGGTAGGCGGACTGAAGCTTTCTTT	CASRTSGGRRTEAFF
TRBV9	-	-	TRBJ2-2	TGTGCCAGCAGCGTAGTATTGAACACCGGGGAGCTGTTTTTT	CASSVVLNTGELFF
TRBV25-1	-	-	TRBJ1-1	TGTGCCAGCAGTGAATATCGGTCGTTGAACACTGAAGCTTTCTTT	CASSEYRSLNTEAFF
TRBV2	TRBD1	-	TRBJ1-2	TGTGCCAGCAGTAGAGGAGGGGGCTCTGGCTACACCTTC	CASSRGGGSGYTF
TRBV6-5	-	-	TRBJ2-7	TGTGCCAGCAGTTACGGTGGGACTCCGGCCGAGCAGTACTTC	CASSYGGTPAEQYF
TRBV6-5	TRBD2	-	TRBJ2-3	TGTGCCAGCACGAAGGAGGGACTAGCACGAGATACGCAGTATTTT	CASTKEGLARDTQYF
TRBV5-1	TRBD2	-	TRBJ2-3	TGCGCCAGCAGCCCGGGAGGGCCAGATACGCAGTATTTT	CASSPGGPDTQYF